Each of the 16 T cell receptor beta chains below was sequenced from the same sample in a study of CD8+ T cells in alopecia areata. In each case, RNA was isolated and then reverse transcribed into cDNA as the sequencing template. Sequenced by immunoSEQ multiplex PCR; TCRdb stores in-frame clones only, minus some. The sample carries 90,000 to 100,000 clones, roughly two fifths recorded once. The sequenced sample consisted of CD4+ T cells sorted from blood. The origin of the receptors is a human donor with alopecia areata.

This clone has only a few counts. The CDR3 loop is CAWSAGNEQYF. The CDR3 region has the DNA TGTGCCTGGAGTGCAGGCAACGAGCAGTACTTC. V is TRBV30 and J is TRBJ2-7; the D is unclear. From germline, CDR1 is GTSNPN and CDR2 SVGIG (reference sequence). Trimming took 1 base from V and 5 from J, leaving 6 bases between them. The CDR3 sequence is 11 residues long.

This clone was seen a few times. The chain carries TRBV29-1 and TRBJ2-1; 8 nucleotides match TRBD2. The V gene's germline CDR1 is SQVTM and CDR2 ANQGSEA. The junction had 8 bases not matched to a gene; V was cut back by 6 bases and J by 7 bases. This CDR3 comprises 13 residues. CDR3 DNA: TGCAGCGTCGCAACTAGCGGAGGGAATGAGCAGTTCTTC. Translating gives CSVATSGGNEQFF.

This chain connects TRBV7-2 to TRBJ2-3; D call uncertain. V was trimmed by 3 bases and J by 2 bases, leaving 3 bases between them. From germline, CDR1 is SGHTA and CDR2 FQGNSA. The CDR3 spans 12 residues. CDR3 coding DNA: TGTGCCAGCAGCTTTGTCACAGATACGCAGTATTTT. This gives the protein CASSFVTDTQYF.

This clone was seen only a few times. The rearrangement links TRBV28 to TRBJ2-7; TRBD1 aligns across 7 bases. This CDR3 contains 15 residues. Germline V gene sequence: CDR1 MDHEN, CDR2 SYDVKM. J lost 3 bases, V lost 5 bases, and 10 bases had no gene match. The chain's CDR3 is CASSPPTTGRYEQYF. CDR3 coding DNA: TGTGCCAGCAGTCCCCCCACGACAGGGCGCTACGAGCAGTACTTC.

The chain is built from TRBV23-1 and TRBJ2-3, with D perhaps given as TRBD1 or TRBD2 (6 bases each). TRBV23-1 is an ORF, and what it does is uncertain. Between the trimmed V and J ends, which lost 3 bases and 3 bases, there was a span of 16 bases. The CDR3 has 16 residues. CDR3 sequence: CASSHSGGIGTDTQYF. CDR3 DNA: TGCGCCAGCAGTCACTCCGGGGGCATTGGTACAGATACGCAGTATTTT.

The V and J genes are TRBV7-9 and TRBJ1-2; possible D gene TRBD1, 6 bases. Germline V gene lookup returns CDR1 SEHNR and CDR2 FQNEAQ (reference sequence). The CDR3 runs to 12 residues. V shed 6 bases and J shed 8 bases, with 13 bases lying between them. This CDR3 is CASSNRVWGYTF. The CDR3, as DNA: TGTGCCAGCAGTAACAGGGTGTGGGGCTACACCTTC.

The chain is built from TRBV7-8 and TRBJ1-5, with no clear D. CDR1 is SGHVS and CDR2 is FQNEAQ in the germline V gene. The CDR3 extends over 17 amino acids. Between the trimmed V and J ends, which lost 6 bases and 6 bases, there was a span of 24 bases. The DNA for the CDR3 is TGTGCCAGCAGGCTTTTTCCGGGTTATCGGGCAAGTCAGCCCCAGCATTTT. Its translation: CASRLFPGYRASQPQHF.

The V gene is TRBV5-1, the J gene TRBJ2-3, with D possibly being TRBD2 (6 bases). The V end lost 3 bases, the J end lost 4 bases, and 15 bases lay between the germline ends. The CDR3 contains 15 residues. Germline V gene lookup returns CDR1 SGHRS and CDR2 YFSETQ. CDR3 loop: CASSSGRAGSDTQYF. The CDR3 DNA follows: TGCGCCAGCAGCTCAGGGCGCGCGGGGTCAGATACGCAGTATTTT.

This clone was observed a handful of times. The chain uses TRBV5-1 and TRBJ2-2, with TRBD1 as a possible D gene (6 bases). Trimming pared 3 bases from V and 4 bases from J, leaving 10 bases between. Germline V lookup: CDR1 SGHRS, CDR2 YFSETQ. This CDR3 comprises 14 residues. The CDR3 protein is CASSWEGGTGELFF. In DNA, the CDR3 is TGCGCCAGCAGCTGGGAAGGGGGCACCGGGGAGCTGTTTTTT.

The count of this clone is one. The chain joins TRBV7-9 to TRBJ2-3, with 8 bases fitting TRBD1. The CDR3 contains 14 residues. From germline, CDR1 is SEHNR and CDR2 FQNEAQ (reference sequence). The trim removed 5 bases at V and 6 bases at J, leaving 7 bases unmatched. CDR3 region: CASSLRTGFDTQYF. CDR3 DNA sequence: TGTGCCAGCAGCCTAAGGACAGGGTTTGATACGCAGTATTTT. Combining the CDR3 with reference TRBV7-9 and TRBJ2-3 gives the whole variable domain DTGVSQNPRHKITKRGQNVTFRCDPISEHNRLYWYRQTLGQGPEFLTYFQNEAQLEKSRLLSDRFSAERPKGSFSTLEIQRTEQGDSAMYLCASSLRTGFDTQYFGPGTRLTVL.

The sample holds a few counts of this clone. CDR3 coding DNA: TGTGCCAGCAGCGCGGGACAGGCGATCTCTGAAGCTTTCTTT. Encoded protein: CASSAGQAISEAFF. The chain uses TRBV9 and TRBJ1-1; 8 bases align to TRBD1. This CDR3 is 14 amino acids long. The V and J ends lost 3 bases and 6 bases, in that order; junction bases with no gene match: 7. The germline V gene encodes CDR1 SGDLS and CDR2 YYNGEE.

The chain combines TRBV30 with TRBJ1-5; maybe TRBD1 (6 bases). The CDR3 sequence is 13 residues long. The germline CDR1 and CDR2 sequences are GTSNPN and SVGIG (reference sequence). V was trimmed by 1 base and J by 5 bases, leaving 9 bases between them. The CDR3 loop is CAWSDRDDQPQHF. The CDR3, as DNA: TGTGCCTGGAGTGACAGGGATGATCAGCCCCAGCATTTT.

The V call is TRBV29-1, the J call TRBJ1-2; tentatively, D is TRBD1 (6 bases). Per germline, CDR1 SQVTM and CDR2 ANQGSEA. With 4 bases removed from V and 2 bases from J, the gap between germline ends came to 14 bases. The CDR3 consists of 14 residues. The CDR3 region has the DNA TGCAGCGTTGTTCCCAGGGGCCCGAACTATGGCTACACCTTC. It codes for CSVVPRGPNYGYTF.

This chain links TRBV6-5 with TRBJ2-2; possible D gene TRBD1, 6 bases. CDR1 MNHEY and CDR2 SVGAGI come from the germline V gene. The CDR3 consists of 14 residues. V was cut by 7 bases and J by 7 bases, with 16 bases left in between. CDR3 in DNA: TGTGCCAGCATGACAGGTGGTTTTAGCGGGGAGCTGTTTTTT. Translated: CASMTGGFSGELFF.

This chain uses TRBV6-5 with TRBJ1-1; 8 bases fit TRBD1. The J segment lost 4 bases and the V segment lost 2 bases, leaving 3 bases of the junction unmatched. The germline V gene has CDR1 MNHEY and CDR2 SVGAGI. The CDR3 has 14 amino acids. This CDR3 is CASSYQGAGTEAFF. Here the CDR3 DNA reads TGTGCCAGCAGTTACCAGGGGGCGGGCACTGAAGCTTTCTTT.

V is TRBV4-2 and J is TRBJ2-5; 9 bases map to TRBD1. This CDR3 has 15 residues. CDR1 is LGHNA, CDR2 YNFKEQ, per germline. V dropped 1 base and J dropped 4; count of bases not matched to a gene: 4. CDR3: CASSQAATGGETQYF. The CDR3 nucleotides read TGTGCCAGCAGCCAAGCCGCGACAGGGGGAGAGACCCAGTACTTC.